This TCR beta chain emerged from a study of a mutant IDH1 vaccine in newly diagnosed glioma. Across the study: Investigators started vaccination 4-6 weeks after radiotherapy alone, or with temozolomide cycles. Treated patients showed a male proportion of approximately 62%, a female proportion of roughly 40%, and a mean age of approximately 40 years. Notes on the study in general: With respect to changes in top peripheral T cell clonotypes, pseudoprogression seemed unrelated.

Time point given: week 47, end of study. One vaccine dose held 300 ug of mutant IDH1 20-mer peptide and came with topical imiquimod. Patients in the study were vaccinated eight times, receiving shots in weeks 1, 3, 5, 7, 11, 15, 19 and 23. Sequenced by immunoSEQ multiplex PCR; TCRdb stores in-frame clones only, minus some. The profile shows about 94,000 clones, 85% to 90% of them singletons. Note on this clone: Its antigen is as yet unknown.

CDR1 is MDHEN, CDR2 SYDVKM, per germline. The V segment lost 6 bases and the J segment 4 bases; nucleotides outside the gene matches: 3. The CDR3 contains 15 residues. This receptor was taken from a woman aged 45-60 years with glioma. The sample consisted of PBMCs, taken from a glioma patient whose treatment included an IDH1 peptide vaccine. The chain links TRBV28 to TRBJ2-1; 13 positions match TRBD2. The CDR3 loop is CASSSGLAGYNEQFF. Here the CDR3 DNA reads TGTGCCAGCAGCTCGGGACTAGCGGGATACAATGAGCAGTTCTTC.